A selection of T cell receptor beta chains follows, all from one sample in a study of cytomegalovirus exposure and HLA in healthy donors. Only in-frame clones appear in the TCRdb table, and some are missing; sequencing was by immunoSEQ multiplex PCR. The data show some 130,000 clones, 70% to 75% seen once. The sequencing input was PBMCs. These receptors all come from a male donor in good health and CMV-seronegative. The CDR3 runs from the conserved cysteine through the conserved F or W. The order of the fields is J gene, clone size, D gene, V gene, CDR3 protein, CDR3 DNA. The D gene is left open where the match is weak. Clone size appears in some rows only: once, few, many, or a class for an expanded clone.

j_gene: TRBJ2-7
abundance: once
d_gene: -
v_gene: TRBV5-1
CDR3aa: CASSESGAPYEQYF
CDR3nt: TGCGCCAGCAGCGAATCAGGGGCCCCCTACGAGCAGTACTTC

j_gene: TRBJ2-6
abundance: -
d_gene: -
v_gene: TRBV7-2
CDR3aa: CASSQRGGANVLTF
CDR3nt: TGTGCCAGCAGCCAAAGGGGTGGGGCCAACGTCCTGACTTTC

j_gene: TRBJ2-7
abundance: -
d_gene: TRBD1
v_gene: TRBV28
CDR3aa: CASSSAGGSYEQYF
CDR3nt: TGTGCCAGCAGTTCGGCAGGGGGTTCCTACGAGCAGTACTTC

j_gene: TRBJ2-2
abundance: -
d_gene: -
v_gene: TRBV19
CDR3aa: CASYRGHNTGELFF
CDR3nt: TGTGCCAGCTATAGAGGACACAACACCGGGGAGCTGTTTTTT

j_gene: TRBJ1-5
abundance: -
d_gene: TRBD1
v_gene: TRBV28
CDR3aa: CASSADRVIILANQPQHF
CDR3nt: TGTGCCAGCAGTGCGGACAGGGTCATTATACTAGCGAATCAGCCCCAGCATTTT

j_gene: TRBJ2-7
abundance: few
d_gene: TRBD1
v_gene: TRBV7-9
CDR3aa: CASSPSQTGRSEQYF
CDR3nt: TGTGCCAGCAGCCCCTCCCAGACAGGGCGCTCCGAGCAGTACTTC

j_gene: TRBJ2-5
abundance: -
d_gene: -
v_gene: TRBV19
CDR3aa: CASSIGGIQETQYF
CDR3nt: TGTGCCAGTAGTATAGGGGGCATCCAAGAGACCCAGTACTTC

j_gene: TRBJ2-1
abundance: few
d_gene: TRBD2
v_gene: TRBV18
CDR3aa: CASSPKTSGDHNEQFF
CDR3nt: TGTGCCAGCTCACCAAAGACTAGCGGAGATCACAATGAGCAGTTCTTC

j_gene: TRBJ1-1
abundance: -
d_gene: -
v_gene: TRBV5-1
CDR3aa: CASSLRGTEAFF
CDR3nt: TGCGCCAGCAGCTTGAGGGGGACTGAAGCTTTCTTT

j_gene: TRBJ1-1
abundance: -
d_gene: TRBD1
v_gene: TRBV11-2
CDR3aa: CASSLGTGGRETEAFF
CDR3nt: TGTGCCAGCAGCTTAGGGACAGGGGGACGGGAAACTGAAGCTTTCTTT

j_gene: TRBJ2-3
abundance: -
d_gene: -
v_gene: TRBV9
CDR3aa: CASSVEAGQLGDTQYF
CDR3nt: TGTGCCAGCAGCGTAGAAGCAGGGCAGTTAGGGGATACGCAGTATTTT

j_gene: TRBJ1-1
abundance: -
d_gene: -
v_gene: TRBV6-5
CDR3aa: CASSRQRPGDTEAFF
CDR3nt: TGTGCCAGCAGCCGACAGAGACCGGGGGACACTGAAGCTTTCTTT

j_gene: TRBJ2-7
abundance: -
d_gene: TRBD2
v_gene: TRBV2
CDR3aa: CASSDFRLAGVPYEQYF
CDR3nt: TGTGCCAGCAGTGATTTCAGACTAGCGGGAGTACCCTACGAGCAGTACTTC

j_gene: TRBJ2-1
abundance: once
d_gene: TRBD1
v_gene: TRBV5-4
CDR3aa: CASSKGLGQGINEQFF
CDR3nt: TGTGCCAGCAGCAAAGGTTTAGGACAGGGGATCAATGAGCAGTTCTTC

j_gene: TRBJ1-2
abundance: -
d_gene: TRBD1
v_gene: TRBV30
CDR3aa: CAWREGQRNYGYTF
CDR3nt: TGTGCCTGGAGGGAGGGACAGCGAAACTATGGCTACACCTTC

j_gene: TRBJ2-2
abundance: -
d_gene: TRBD2
v_gene: TRBV7-9
CDR3aa: CASSSGLAGGKTGELFF
CDR3nt: TGTGCCAGCAGCTCGGGACTAGCGGGAGGGAAGACCGGGGAGCTGTTTTTT

j_gene: TRBJ2-3
abundance: -
d_gene: -
v_gene: TRBV7-3
CDR3aa: CASSLTGGPSTDTQYF
CDR3nt: TGTGCCAGCAGCTTAACGGGAGGACCATCAACAGATACGCAGTATTTT

j_gene: TRBJ2-7
abundance: -
d_gene: -
v_gene: TRBV6-5
CDR3aa: CATARDRSSYEQYF
CDR3nt: TGTGCCACTGCCCGCGACAGAAGCTCCTACGAGCAGTACTTC

j_gene: TRBJ1-1
abundance: -
d_gene: -
v_gene: TRBV27
CDR3aa: CASHTGLMNTEAFF
CDR3nt: TGTGCCAGCCACACAGGGCTGATGAACACTGAAGCTTTCTTT

j_gene: TRBJ2-1
abundance: -
d_gene: TRBD2
v_gene: TRBV5-1
CDR3aa: CASSSSGISYNEQFF
CDR3nt: TGCGCCAGCAGCTCTAGCGGGATATCCTACAATGAGCAGTTCTTC

j_gene: TRBJ2-2
abundance: -
d_gene: TRBD1
v_gene: TRBV5-5
CDR3aa: CASSSGTVAGELFF
CDR3nt: TGTGCCAGCAGCTCCGGGACAGTTGCCGGGGAGCTGTTTTTT

j_gene: TRBJ2-1
abundance: -
d_gene: TRBD2
v_gene: TRBV6-5
CDR3aa: CASSYSTSGRLPQFF
CDR3nt: TGTGCCAGCAGTTACTCGACTAGCGGGAGACTCCCTCAGTTCTTC

j_gene: TRBJ1-4
abundance: few
d_gene: TRBD1
v_gene: TRBV28
CDR3aa: CASSLLGTGGYDNEKLFF
CDR3nt: TGTGCCAGCAGTCTCCTCGGGACAGGGGGCTACGATAATGAAAAACTGTTTTTT

j_gene: TRBJ2-7
abundance: -
d_gene: TRBD2
v_gene: TRBV18
CDR3aa: CASSAAASGRNEQYF
CDR3nt: TGTGCCAGCTCAGCAGCGGCTAGCGGGAGGAACGAGCAGTACTTC

j_gene: TRBJ2-4
abundance: few
d_gene: TRBD2
v_gene: TRBV19
CDR3aa: CASSTWTSGTLAKNIQYF
CDR3nt: TGTGCCAGTAGTACCTGGACTAGCGGGACCTTAGCCAAAAACATTCAGTACTTC

j_gene: TRBJ2-5
abundance: -
d_gene: TRBD1
v_gene: TRBV4-3
CDR3aa: CASSQSGTGVETQYF
CDR3nt: TGCGCCAGCAGCCAATCCGGGACAGGAGTTGAGACCCAGTACTTC

j_gene: TRBJ2-5
abundance: few
d_gene: TRBD2
v_gene: TRBV5-4
CDR3aa: CASSFGLAGGQETQYF
CDR3nt: TGTGCCAGCAGCTTCGGACTAGCGGGAGGCCAAGAGACCCAGTACTTC

j_gene: TRBJ1-2
abundance: -
d_gene: TRBD1
v_gene: TRBV6-5
CDR3aa: CASSYAGTGVYGYTF
CDR3nt: TGTGCCAGCAGTTACGCCGGGACAGGGGTCTATGGCTACACCTTC

j_gene: TRBJ2-7
abundance: -
d_gene: TRBD1
v_gene: TRBV7-8
CDR3aa: CASSPFGQGAGEQYF
CDR3nt: TGTGCCAGCAGCCCCTTTGGACAGGGGGCAGGCGAGCAGTACTTC

j_gene: TRBJ1-5
abundance: -
d_gene: -
v_gene: TRBV4-3
CDR3aa: CASSQDIGVGQPQHF
CDR3nt: TGCGCCAGCAGCCAAGACATCGGGGTTGGTCAGCCCCAGCATTTT

j_gene: TRBJ1-4
abundance: -
d_gene: TRBD1
v_gene: TRBV29-1
CDR3aa: CSVRTTGANEKLFF
CDR3nt: TGCAGCGTCAGAACGACAGGGGCTAATGAAAAACTGTTTTTT

j_gene: TRBJ2-7
abundance: -
d_gene: TRBD2
v_gene: TRBV7-8
CDR3aa: CASTLSPSGSYEQYF
CDR3nt: TGTGCCAGCACCCTCAGCCCTAGCGGGAGCTACGAGCAGTACTTC

j_gene: TRBJ2-2
abundance: -
d_gene: TRBD2
v_gene: TRBV28
CDR3aa: CASSFPRLAGHTGELFF
CDR3nt: TGTGCCAGCAGTTTTCCTCGACTAGCGGGGCACACCGGGGAGCTGTTTTTT

j_gene: TRBJ2-5
abundance: few
d_gene: TRBD2
v_gene: TRBV7-2
CDR3aa: CASSLPHRLAKETQYF
CDR3nt: TGTGCCAGCAGCTTACCCCACCGACTAGCAAAAGAGACCCAGTACTTC

j_gene: TRBJ2-7
abundance: -
d_gene: -
v_gene: TRBV18
CDR3aa: CASSLQGDEQYF
CDR3nt: TGTGCCAGCTCACTACAGGGTGACGAGCAGTACTTC

j_gene: TRBJ2-3
abundance: once
d_gene: TRBD2
v_gene: TRBV28
CDR3aa: CASSFLAGGIDTQYF
CDR3nt: TGTGCCAGCAGTTTTCTAGCGGGTGGTATAGATACGCAGTATTTT

j_gene: TRBJ2-5
abundance: -
d_gene: TRBD2
v_gene: TRBV5-1
CDR3aa: CASSLTPSGRGETQYF
CDR3nt: TGCGCCAGCAGCTTGACGCCTAGCGGGAGGGGAGAGACCCAGTACTTC

j_gene: TRBJ2-3
abundance: -
d_gene: -
v_gene: TRBV27
CDR3aa: CASSLSLRGGTDTQYF
CDR3nt: TGTGCCAGCAGTTTATCCCTTCGCGGTGGCACAGATACGCAGTATTTT

j_gene: TRBJ2-2
abundance: -
d_gene: TRBD1
v_gene: TRBV15
CDR3aa: CATSRDWDRGSVGELFF
CDR3nt: TGTGCCACCAGCAGAGATTGGGACAGGGGGTCTGTCGGGGAGCTGTTTTTT

j_gene: TRBJ2-7
abundance: -
d_gene: TRBD2
v_gene: TRBV11-2
CDR3aa: CASSLDGTSGYEQYF
CDR3nt: TGTGCCAGCAGCTTAGACGGGACTAGCGGGTACGAGCAGTACTTC

j_gene: TRBJ2-7
abundance: -
d_gene: TRBD1
v_gene: TRBV30
CDR3aa: CAWSRTGLTYEQYF
CDR3nt: TGTGCCTGGAGCAGGACAGGGCTCACCTACGAGCAGTACTTC

j_gene: TRBJ2-3
abundance: few
d_gene: -
v_gene: TRBV2
CDR3aa: CASNPQGLSTDTQYF
CDR3nt: TGTGCCTCCAACCCCCAGGGCCTAAGCACAGATACGCAGTATTTT

j_gene: TRBJ2-7
abundance: -
d_gene: -
v_gene: TRBV4-1
CDR3aa: CASSQDPPPASYEQYF
CDR3nt: TGCGCCAGCAGCCAAGATCCTCCTCCAGCGTCCTACGAGCAGTACTTC

j_gene: TRBJ2-2
abundance: -
d_gene: -
v_gene: TRBV6-5
CDR3aa: CASRQGGAGELFF
CDR3nt: TGTGCCAGCAGACAGGGAGGGGCCGGGGAGCTGTTTTTT

j_gene: TRBJ2-6
abundance: -
d_gene: TRBD1
v_gene: TRBV9
CDR3aa: CASSKKTGESGANVLTF
CDR3nt: TGTGCCAGCAGCAAGAAGACAGGGGAGTCCGGGGCCAACGTCCTGACTTTC